The sequence of this T cell receptor beta chain was determined in a study of T cell changes during pregnancy in multiple sclerosis. Assay: immunoSEQ multiplex PCR; the TCRdb copy retains only in-frame clones and omits some. The table records approximately 71,000 clones, 85% to 95% of them present only once. This CDR3 has 15 residues. In germline, CDR1 is MDHEN, CDR2 SYDVKM. The V gene lost 2 bases and the J gene lost 4 bases, with 14 bases spanning the gap. The starting material was peripheral blood, obtained in the third trimester of pregnancy. This clonotype was obtained from a female donor with multiple sclerosis, enrolled in a pregnancy study. The rearrangement joins TRBV28 to TRBJ1-2; D might be TRBD1 (6 bases). The CDR3 region is CASSLGQQGSYGYTF. The CDR3 bases are TGTGCCAGCAGTTTAGGACAACAGGGTTCCTATGGCTACACCTTC.